Below are 20 T cell receptor beta chains sequenced from a single sample in a study of cytomegalovirus exposure and HLA in healthy donors. Profiled with immunoSEQ multiplex PCR; TCRdb holds only in-frame clones, not every one. The table records tens of thousands of clones, roughly nine tenths of them present only once. The sample taken for sequencing was PBMCs. These receptors all stem from a woman under 30 in good health and CMV-seronegative.

The CDR3 coding sequence is TGTGCCAGCAGCTTGAACACGTATGGCTACACCTTC. Protein sequence: CASSLNTYGYTF. The rearrangement uses TRBV6-1 and TRBJ1-2; D gene ambiguous. In germline, CDR1 is MNHNS, CDR2 SASEGT. The CDR3 sequence is 12 residues long. The V end was cut by 6 bases, the J end by 5 bases, with 10 bases between.

The chain employs TRBV5-1 and TRBJ1-2; 7 bases align to TRBD1. The ends lost 4 bases at V and 0 bases at J; junction bases unmatched: 3. The CDR3 contains 14 residues. Germline V gene lookup returns CDR1 SGHRS and CDR2 YFSETQ. CDR3 nucleotides: TGCGCCAGCAGCGGGCAGGGGGCTAACTATGGCTACACCTTC. Its translation: CASSGQGANYGYTF.

A word on this clone: Different DNA sequences within this sample yield the same CDR3. This chain uses TRBV6-6 with TRBJ2-5, with 8 bases that match TRBD2. J was trimmed by 5 bases and V by 4 bases; bases with no gene match: 12. The CDR3 extends over 16 amino acids. Per germline, CDR1 MNHNY and CDR2 SVGAGI (reference sequence). CDR3: CASSLRGGAFSETQYF. CDR3 DNA: TGTGCCAGCAGTTTACGGGGGGGGGCGTTTAGCGAGACCCAGTACTTC.

V gene TRBV1 combines with J gene TRBJ2-3; the table names TRBD2, a call not compared with the DNA. TRBV1 is a listed pseudogene. The CDR3 runs 15 residues. The CDR3: CTSSQESGGPDTQYF. Here the CDR3 DNA reads TGCACCAGCAGCCAAGAATCGGGAGGGCCTGATACGCAGTATTTT.

CDR3 residues: CASSYSIGAKETQYF. The DNA for the CDR3 is TGTGCCAGCAGTTACTCGATTGGAGCGAAAGAGACCCAGTACTTC. The V call is TRBV6-5, the J call TRBJ2-5, with D unclear. V was clipped by 0 bases and J by 3 bases, with 11 bases between them. CDR1 is MNHEY, CDR2 SVGAGI, per germline. The CDR3 has 15 amino acids.

This chain joins TRBV28 and TRBJ1-4; 10 bases map to TRBD1. Germline V CDR1 and CDR2: MDHEN, SYDVKM. The J segment lost 2 bases and the V segment lost 8 bases, leaving 2 bases of the junction unmatched. The CDR3 has 14 amino acids. The CDR3: CASGGQGTNEKLFF. The CDR3 DNA reads TGTGCCAGCGGGGGACAGGGGACTAATGAAAAACTGTTTTTT.

The V and J genes are TRBV28 and TRBJ2-4; 9 bases align to TRBD1. Trimming removed 6 bases from V and 6 bases from J; junction bases left unmatched: 9. Germline CDR1 reads MDHEN; CDR2 reads SYDVKM. The CDR3 sequence is 15 residues long. The CDR3 region has the DNA TGTGCCAGCAGGGGACCTGGACAGGGGATAAACATTCAGTACTTC. It translates to CASRGPGQGINIQYF.

This sequence joins TRBV7-2 and TRBJ2-7, with D uncertain. The CDR3 has 12 residues. The germline gives CDR1 SGHTA, CDR2 FQGNSA. V was cut by 2 bases and J by 5 bases, with 7 bases left in between. Here the CDR3 DNA reads TGTGCCAGCAGCTTACGGTTCGACGAGCAGTACTTC. The encoded protein is CASSLRFDEQYF.

The CDR3 coding sequence is TGTGCCAGCCCTCCAGGGTTTGGCTACACCTTC. Protein product: CASPPGFGYTF. This sequence joins TRBV19 and TRBJ1-2, with D perhaps matching TRBD1 (5 bases). V was clipped by 9 bases and J by 7 bases, with 12 bases between them. The CDR3 has 11 amino acids. In germline, CDR1 is LNHDA, CDR2 SQIVND (reference sequence).

The chain couples TRBV13 to TRBJ2-1, with 10 bases aligning to TRBD2. After removal of 1 base from V and 7 bases from J, the junction contained 10 bases not matched to a gene. Germline V gene sequence: CDR1 PRHDT, CDR2 FYEKMQ (reference sequence). This CDR3 comprises 17 residues. The CDR3, as DNA: TGTGCCAGCAGCTTAGAAATAACTAGCGGGAAGTCGAATGAGCAGTTCTTC. It is translated as CASSLEITSGKSNEQFF.

The V call is TRBV2, the J call TRBJ2-1; D possibly corresponds to TRBD1 (6 bases). Germline-derived CDR1 and CDR2 are SNHLY and FYNNEI. The germline V and J ends were trimmed by 1 base and 5 bases, with 9 bases remaining between them. The CDR3 contains 14 residues. The CDR3 spells CASSEGTANNEQFF. DNA for the CDR3: TGTGCCAGCAGTGAAGGGACAGCTAACAATGAGCAGTTCTTC.

The V gene is TRBV27, the J gene TRBJ2-1; TRBD1 matches at 8 bases. The germline gives CDR1 MNHEY, CDR2 SMNVEV (reference sequence). This CDR3 contains 17 residues. V trimming: 5 bases; J trimming: 1 base; junction bases outside the gene matches: 10. In DNA form, the CDR3 reads TGTGCCAGCAGTGCTACACCGGACAGGGTATCCTACAATGAGCAGTTCTTC. This encodes CASSATPDRVSYNEQFF.

The rearrangement links TRBV9 to TRBJ2-5; 11 bases match TRBD2. The CDR3 sequence is 15 residues long. Germline trimming cut 3 bases from V and 4 bases from J; bases unmatched to any gene: 5. Germline values: CDR1 SGDLS, CDR2 YYNGEE. CDR3 amino acids: CASSAKGTSGETQYF. The CDR3 nucleotides are TGTGCCAGCAGCGCCAAAGGGACTAGCGGAGAGACCCAGTACTTC.

The J gene is TRBJ2-2, the V gene TRBV6-1, with 10 bases fitting TRBD1. This CDR3 is built from 14 residues. The germline gives CDR1 MNHNS, CDR2 SASEGT. The J segment lost 6 bases and the V segment lost 7 bases, leaving 5 bases of the junction unmatched. The CDR3 coding sequence is TGTGCCAGCACTGTCGACAGGGGGCCCGGGGAGCTGTTTTTT. This translates into CASTVDRGPGELFF.

This clone was counted once. Germline is not matched at one junction end, which may reflect a read error. The V and J genes are TRBV7-9 and TRBJ1-5; D gene uncertain. Germline CDR1 and CDR2: SEHNR and FQNEAQ (reference sequence). This CDR3 spans 12 amino acids. CDR3: CASSPPRGPSDF. DNA of the CDR3: TGTGCCAGCAGCCCGCCCCGAGGCCCCTCGGATTTT. The full variable domain, its missing parts supplied by reference TRBV7-9 and TRBJ1-5, is DTGVSQNPRHKITKRGQNVTFRCDPISEHNRLYWYRQTLGQGPEFLTYFQNEAQLEKSRLLSDRFSAERPKGSFSTLEIQRTEQGDSAMYLCASSPPRGPSDFGDGTRLSIL.

This chain uses TRBV6-5 with TRBJ2-6; the match to TRBD1 covers 8 bases. The germline gives CDR1 MNHEY, CDR2 SVGAGI. The junction had 0 bases not matched to a gene; V was cut back by 6 bases and J by 2 bases. The CDR3 consists of 14 residues. This CDR3 reads CASRTGAGANVLTF. The CDR3 bases are TGTGCCAGCAGGACAGGGGCTGGGGCCAACGTCCTGACTTTC.

The rearrangement uses TRBV2 and TRBJ2-6, with D perhaps matching TRBD1 (6 bases). V gave up 11 bases and J gave up 0 bases, with 14 bases separating them. CDR3 length equals 15 residues. Germline V gives CDR1 SNHLY, CDR2 FYNNEI. This chain's CDR3 is CAGSRQVSGANVLTF. The CDR3 nucleotides are TGTGCCGGGTCGAGACAGGTCTCTGGGGCCAACGTCCTGACTTTC.

This clone occurred a few times. This chain joins TRBV7-9 and TRBJ2-7, with 9 bases identical to TRBD1. CDR1 SEHNR and CDR2 FQNEAQ come from the germline V gene (reference sequence). With 8 bases clipped from V and 6 bases from J, the junction kept 5 bases outside the gene matches. CDR3 length: 12 amino acids. CDR3 protein: CASGTGSGEQYF. CDR3 in DNA: TGTGCCAGCGGGACAGGGAGTGGCGAGCAGTACTTC. Looking up the rest from reference TRBV7-9 and TRBJ2-7 gives the full variable domain: DTGVSQNPRHKITKRGQNVTFRCDPISEHNRLYWYRQTLGQGPEFLTYFQNEAQLEKSRLLSDRFSAERPKGSFSTLEIQRTEQGDSAMYLCASGTGSGEQYFGPGTRLTVT.

The chain joins TRBV9 to TRBJ2-7, with 7 nucleotides matching TRBD2. The length of the CDR3 is 15 residues. The V gene end was trimmed by 2 bases and the J gene end by 2 bases; junction bases not matched to a gene: 7. Germline values: CDR1 SGDLS, CDR2 YYNGEE. As DNA, the CDR3 is TGTGCCAGCAGCGTCCTGGGTAGCGGGCCCTACGAGCAGTACTTC. Residues: CASSVLGSGPYEQYF.

The V call is TRBV7-8, the J call TRBJ2-7, with 11 bases fitting TRBD2. In germline, CDR1 is SGHVS, CDR2 FQNEAQ. The trim removed 4 bases at V and 6 bases at J, leaving 20 bases unmatched. CDR3 length equals 19 residues. This chain's CDR3 is CASSSSAVAGGNLPREQYF. DNA for the CDR3: TGTGCCAGCAGCTCAAGCGCGGTAGCGGGGGGGAACCTACCTCGCGAGCAGTACTTC.